The 13 T cell receptor beta chains presented below share a single source sample, sequenced in a study of T cells after yellow fever vaccination. One entry per CDR3 protein, called by TCRdb with MiXCR from the 5' RACE reads. The sample consists of around 68,000 distinct CDR3 sequences, about 7.3% of them appearing once. Source: CD8+ T cells sorted from PBMCs, taken around 10 days after the first yellow fever vaccination. These receptors all come from a man between 18 and 29 years old who received the YFV17D yellow fever vaccine.

The gene calls are TRBV4-3 and TRBJ2-7, with TRBD1 identical over 10 bases. The junction had 1 base not matched to a gene; V was cut back by 4 bases and J by 4 bases. The CDR3 has 13 residues. Germline V lookup: CDR1 LGHNA, CDR2 YSLEER. CDR3 in DNA: TGCGCCAGCAGCCTGGACAGGGGGTACGAGCAGTACGTC. Its protein is CASSLDRGYEQYV.

This clonotype counts as medium-sized. This chain connects TRBV10-1 to TRBJ2-3; D not certain. CDR1 and CDR2 (germline): WNHNN, SYGVQD (reference sequence). V lost 4 bases, J lost 8 bases, and 7 bases lay in between. The CDR3 consists of 11 residues. In nucleotides, the CDR3 is TGCGCCAGCAGTGGAATTGGTACGCAGTATTTT. It encodes CASSGIGTQYF.

The sample holds many counts of this clonotype. The V call is TRBV6-2 or TRBV6-3, the J call TRBJ2-3; D is undetermined. Germline V gene sequence: CDR1 MNHEY, CDR2 SVGEGT. The CDR3 has 15 residues. V dropped 2 bases and J dropped 4 bases, with 13 bases sitting between them. In nucleotides, the CDR3 is TGTGCCAGCAGTTACAAAGGCCGGTCAGCAGATACGCAGTATTTT. Protein product: CASSYKGRSADTQYF.

This clonotype occurred many times. This chain connects TRBV6-2 or TRBV6-3 to TRBJ1-5; 10 bases fit TRBD1. The germline V gene has CDR1 MNHEY and CDR2 SVGEGT. This CDR3 is built from 15 residues. V dropped 7 bases and J dropped 5; count of bases not matched to a gene: 8. The CDR3 DNA reads as TGTGCCAGCACCAATGACAGGGGGCAAGATCAGCCCCAGCATTTT. Translated, it gives CASTNDRGQDQPQHF.

There are many counts of this clonotype. This chain uses TRBV6-4 with TRBJ2-2, with TRBD2 identical over 8 bases. Looked up from germline, CDR1 is MRHNA and CDR2 is SNTAGT. The CDR3 is 14 amino acids. Unmatched junction bases numbered 0, after V lost 0 bases and J lost 6 bases. CDR3 sequence (DNA): TGTGCCAGCAGTGACTCGACTAGCGCCGGGGAGCTGTTTTTT. It is translated as CASSDSTSAGELFF.

In this sample, this clonotype turned up many times. This chain joins TRBV6-2 or TRBV6-3 and TRBJ2-7; a weak D match, TRBD1 (6 bases). The germline gives CDR1 MNHEY, CDR2 SVGEGT. This CDR3 is built from 16 residues. Trimming left V 2 bases short and J 4 bases short, with 18 bases between. CDR3 in amino acids: CASSYDPGEVGYEQYV. In DNA, the CDR3 is TGTGCCAGCAGTTACGACCCAGGGGAAGTGGGATACGAGCAGTACGTC.

This clonotype was counted many times. CDR3 DNA sequence: TGTGCCAGCAGTTCGTTGTTACAGGGTACCACAGATACGCAGTATTTT. The encoded protein is CASSSLLQGTTDTQYF. V usage is TRBV6-2 or TRBV6-3 and J usage is TRBJ2-3, with D maybe TRBD1 (6 bases). Trimming took off 4 bases at V and 2 bases at J, with 16 bases between the two ends. The germline V gene encodes CDR1 MNHEY and CDR2 SVGEGT. The CDR3 runs 16 residues.

Ten or more counts support this clonotype. The V gene is TRBV20-1, the J gene TRBJ1-1; D ambiguous. Germline CDR1 is DFQATT and CDR2 is SNEGSKA (reference sequence). V was cut by 1 base and J by 10 bases, with 10 bases left in between. This CDR3 region has 11 residues. CDR3 in DNA: TGCAGTGCTAGAGCTCAGGCCGGAGCTTTCTTT. Protein sequence: CSARAQAGAFF.

This clonotype was counted only a few times. V is TRBV5-4 and J is TRBJ2-3; weak D call: TRBD2 (5 bases). V was shortened by 1 base and J by 6 bases, with 12 bases between the two germline ends. Germline assignment: CDR1 SGHNT and CDR2 YYREEE (reference sequence). This CDR3 spans 14 amino acids. The CDR3 is CASSLLEGLDTQYF. As DNA, the CDR3 is TGTGCCAGCAGCTTGTTAGAGGGCCTGGATACGCAGTATTTT.

This chain uses TRBV5-1 with TRBJ2-7; 10 positions match TRBD2. J lost 3 bases, V lost 2 bases, and 5 bases had no gene match. CDR1 is SGHRS and CDR2 is YFSETQ in the germline V gene. This CDR3 is 15 amino acids long. Here the CDR3 reads CASSFRASGGYEQYF. As DNA, the CDR3 is TGCGCCAGCAGCTTTAGGGCTAGCGGGGGCTACGAGCAGTACTTC.

Concerning this clonotype: Given a much more abundant clone one base away, this may be a read error. Lacking the conserved final phenylalanine or tryptophan, this CDR3 likely reflects a read error. V and J are TRBV4-3 and TRBJ1-1, with D possibly being TRBD1 (6 bases). Trimming stripped 1 base from V and 0 bases from J, with 15 bases between. Germline CDR1 and CDR2: LGHNA and YSLEER. This CDR3 spans 17 amino acids. CDR3 residues: CASSQGPWGALNTEAFL. CDR3 bases: TGCGCCAGCAGCCAAGGGCCTTGGGGGGCCCTGAACACTGAAGCTTTCCTT.

This clonotype has only a few counts. The rearrangement uses TRBV6-2 or TRBV6-3 and TRBJ2-5, with a tentative D call TRBD2 (5 bases). CDR1 and CDR2 from the germline V gene are MNHEY and SVGEGT. The CDR3 consists of 14 residues. Trimming took 6 bases from V and 1 from J, leaving 12 bases between them. CDR3 DNA: TGTGCCAGCAGCTCCCCGGGGAGCCAAGAGACCCAGTACTTC. Its translation: CASSSPGSQETQYF.

This clonotype occurred many times. The chain employs TRBV9 and TRBJ2-1; a possible D gene is TRBD2 (6 bases). V was cut by 4 bases and J by 8 bases, with 22 bases left in between. CDR1 and CDR2 (germline): SGDLS, YYNGEE. CDR3 length equals 16 residues. The CDR3 DNA reads TGTGCCAGCAGCACCCAGGGTTGGTCCGCTAGCGATGAGCAGTTCTTC. It yields the protein CASSTQGWSASDEQFF.